This TCR beta chain was sequenced for a study of blood T cell repertoires in COVID-19. Turning to the study itself: Nucleic acid was either cDNA or gDNA, and it came from T cells, B-cell-depleted T cells, or PBMCs.

The CDR3 loop spans 15 amino acids. J lost 1 base, V lost 3 bases, and 2 bases had no gene match. Germline CDR1 is LNHDA and CDR2 is SQIVND (reference sequence). Assay: immunoSEQ multiplex PCR; the TCRdb copy retains only in-frame clones and omits some. The sample consists of about 190,000 clones, 70% to 80% of them appearing once. The sequencing sample was made of peripheral blood. This clonotype was sampled from a woman in her forties or fifties with acute or convalescent COVID-19. The rearrangement joins TRBV19 to TRBJ2-2; 7 bases line up with TRBD1. The CDR3 DNA sequence: TGTGCCAGTAGTATTACAGGGGTGAACACCGGGGAGCTGTTTTTT. Protein: CASSITGVNTGELFF.